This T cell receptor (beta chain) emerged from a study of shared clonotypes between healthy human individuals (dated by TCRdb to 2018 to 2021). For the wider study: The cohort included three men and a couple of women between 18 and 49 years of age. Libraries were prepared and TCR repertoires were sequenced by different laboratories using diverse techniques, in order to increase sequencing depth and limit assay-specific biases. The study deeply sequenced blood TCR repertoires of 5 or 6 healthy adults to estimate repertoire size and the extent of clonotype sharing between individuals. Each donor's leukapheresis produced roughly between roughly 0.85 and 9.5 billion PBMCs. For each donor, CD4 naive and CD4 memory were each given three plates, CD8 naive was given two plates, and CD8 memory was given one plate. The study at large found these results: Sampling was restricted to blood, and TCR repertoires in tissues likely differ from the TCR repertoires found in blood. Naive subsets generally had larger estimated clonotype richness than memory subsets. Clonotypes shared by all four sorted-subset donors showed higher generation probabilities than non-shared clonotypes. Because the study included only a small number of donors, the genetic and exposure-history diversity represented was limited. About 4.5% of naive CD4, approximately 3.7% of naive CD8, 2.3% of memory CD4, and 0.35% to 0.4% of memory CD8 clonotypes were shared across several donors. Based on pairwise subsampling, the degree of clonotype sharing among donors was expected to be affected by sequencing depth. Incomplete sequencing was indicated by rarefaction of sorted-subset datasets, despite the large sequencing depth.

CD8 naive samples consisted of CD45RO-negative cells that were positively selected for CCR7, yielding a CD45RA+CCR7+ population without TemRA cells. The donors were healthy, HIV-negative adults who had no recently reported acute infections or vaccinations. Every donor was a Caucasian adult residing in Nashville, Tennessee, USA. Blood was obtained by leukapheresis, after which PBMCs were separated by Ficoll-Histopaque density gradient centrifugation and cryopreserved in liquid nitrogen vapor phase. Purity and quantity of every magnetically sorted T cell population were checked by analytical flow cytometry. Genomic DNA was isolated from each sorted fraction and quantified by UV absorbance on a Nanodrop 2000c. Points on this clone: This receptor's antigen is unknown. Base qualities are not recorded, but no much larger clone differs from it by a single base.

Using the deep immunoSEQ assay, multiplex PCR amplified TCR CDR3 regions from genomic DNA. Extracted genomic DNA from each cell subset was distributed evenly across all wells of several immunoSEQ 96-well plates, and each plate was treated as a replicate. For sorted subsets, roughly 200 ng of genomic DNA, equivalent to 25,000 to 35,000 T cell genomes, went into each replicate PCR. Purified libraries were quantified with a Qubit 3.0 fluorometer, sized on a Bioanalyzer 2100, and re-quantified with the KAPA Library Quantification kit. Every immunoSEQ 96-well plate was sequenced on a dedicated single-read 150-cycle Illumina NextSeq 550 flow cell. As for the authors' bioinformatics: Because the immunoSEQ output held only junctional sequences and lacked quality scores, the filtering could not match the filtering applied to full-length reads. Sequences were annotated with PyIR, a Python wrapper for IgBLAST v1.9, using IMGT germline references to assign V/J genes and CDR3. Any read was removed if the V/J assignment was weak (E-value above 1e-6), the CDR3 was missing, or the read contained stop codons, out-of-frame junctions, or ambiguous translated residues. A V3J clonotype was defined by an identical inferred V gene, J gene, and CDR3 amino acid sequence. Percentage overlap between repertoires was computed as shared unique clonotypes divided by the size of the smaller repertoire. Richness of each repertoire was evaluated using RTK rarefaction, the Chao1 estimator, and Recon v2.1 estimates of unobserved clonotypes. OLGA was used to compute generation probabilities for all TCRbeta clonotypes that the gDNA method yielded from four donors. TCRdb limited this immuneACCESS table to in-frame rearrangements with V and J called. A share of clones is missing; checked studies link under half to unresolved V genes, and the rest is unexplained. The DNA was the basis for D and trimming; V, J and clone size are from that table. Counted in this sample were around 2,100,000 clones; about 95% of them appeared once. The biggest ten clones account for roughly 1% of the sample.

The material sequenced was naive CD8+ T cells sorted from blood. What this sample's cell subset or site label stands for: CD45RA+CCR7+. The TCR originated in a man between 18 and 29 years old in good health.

Here is the DNA: TGTGCCAGCAGAATTACAGGGACCGAGCCCCAGCATTTT. This is translated as CASRITGTEPQHF. The receptor chain draws on TRBV2 and TRBJ1-5, with TRBD1 perhaps the D gene, on 6 matching bases. CDR3 length: 13 amino acids, cysteine to phenylalanine. Only CDR3 DNA remains: 39 bases, in frame from the first base. Relative to germline, V is 6 bases shorter and J is 8 bases shorter, with 14 bases between their ends. The germline V gene provides CDR1 SNHLY and CDR2 FYNNEI.